Following are 9 T cell receptor beta chains from one sample sequenced in a study of blood T cell repertoires in COVID-19. Here immunoSEQ multiplex PCR was the method, and the copy in TCRdb shows in-frame clones only, minus some. The sample yields some 250,000 clones, roughly 90% seen once. Sequenced: peripheral blood. The source is a woman aged 25-40 years with acute or convalescent COVID-19.

The chain links TRBV30 to TRBJ2-2, with 7 bases identical to TRBD1. This CDR3 spans 20 amino acids. Germline CDR1 GTSNPN, CDR2 SVGIG (reference sequence). The trim removed 3 bases at V and 4 bases at J, leaving 23 bases unmatched. CDR3 amino acids: CAWRTKHFRTGRLVTGELFF. The CDR3 DNA reads TGTGCCTGGAGGACGAAACACTTTCGGACAGGCCGATTGGTCACCGGGGAGCTGTTTTTT.

Of note for this clone: Other nucleotide sequences in the sample specify the same CDR3. The chain employs TRBV9 and TRBJ2-7; TRBD2 aligns across 8 bases. Per germline, CDR1 SGDLS and CDR2 YYNGEE. Trimming removed 3 bases from V and 4 bases from J; junction bases left unmatched: 9. The CDR3 extends over 15 amino acids. The CDR3 protein is CASSAGVAGRYEQYF. CDR3 coding DNA: TGTGCCAGCAGCGCCGGGGTAGCGGGACGGTACGAGCAGTACTTC.

The genes are TRBV7-3 and TRBJ2-1, with a weak D call TRBD2 (5 bases). V gave up 4 bases and J gave up 0 bases, with 10 bases separating them. The CDR3 is 15 residues long. Germline V lookup: CDR1 SGHTA, CDR2 FQGTGA. The CDR3 DNA reads as TGTGCCAGCAGCTGGACTGGAGGCTCCTACAATGAGCAGTTCTTC. It yields the protein CASSWTGGSYNEQFF. The full variable domain, completed using reference TRBV7-3 and TRBJ2-1, is GAGVSQTPSNKVTEKGKYVELRCDPISGHTALYWYRQSLGQGPEFLIYFQGTGAADDSGLPNDRFFAVRPEGSVSTLKIQRTERGDSAVYLCASSWTGGSYNEQFFGPGTRLTVL.

This clone was seen a few times. This chain's CDR3 is CASSQAMGRADTEAFF. In DNA, the CDR3 is TGTGCCAGCAGCCAGGCTATGGGCAGGGCTGACACTGAAGCTTTCTTT. V usage is TRBV3-1 (or the pseudogene TRBV3-2) and J usage is TRBJ1-1; weak D call: TRBD1 (5 bases). CDR3 length: 16 amino acids. V was trimmed by 3 bases and J by 3 bases, leaving 17 bases between them. From germline, CDR1 is LGHDT and CDR2 YNNKEL (reference sequence).

This clone was found a few times. This sequence joins TRBV7-3 and TRBJ2-2; a weak D match, TRBD2 (5 bases). V dropped 5 bases and J dropped 4 bases, with 14 bases sitting between them. Germline values: CDR1 SGHTA, CDR2 FQGTGA. The CDR3 runs 15 residues. The CDR3 region is CASSPGGRGTGELFF. Here the CDR3 DNA reads TGTGCCAGCAGCCCCGGTGGCCGGGGCACCGGGGAGCTGTTTTTT.

The rearrangement uses TRBV3-1 (or the pseudogene TRBV3-2) and TRBJ2-5; D perhaps matches TRBD2 (5 bases). V was shortened by 0 bases and J by 2 bases, with 10 bases between the two germline ends. The CDR3 has 15 residues. The germline V gene encodes CDR1 LGHDT and CDR2 YNNKEL (reference sequence). As DNA, the CDR3 is TGTGCCAGCAGCCAAGATCCTAGCAGACAAGAGACCCAGTACTTC. This encodes CASSQDPSRQETQYF.

The chain has TRBV5-6 and TRBJ2-7, with 10 nucleotides matching TRBD1. Germline V gives CDR1 SGHDT, CDR2 YYEEEE. V was pared by 4 bases and J by 7 bases, with 8 bases of the junction left unmatched. The CDR3 sequence is 14 residues long. Here the CDR3 reads CASSTGTGAREQYF. In DNA, the CDR3 is TGTGCCAGCAGCACCGGGACAGGGGCGCGAGAGCAGTACTTC.

The chain links TRBV2 to TRBJ1-5; weak D call: TRBD1 (5 bases). V lost 6 bases, J lost 2 bases, and 8 bases lay in between. Germline V gene lookup returns CDR1 SNHLY and CDR2 FYNNEI. The CDR3 is 13 residues long. DNA of the CDR3: TGTGCCAGCAGATTGACAGGCAATCAGCCCCAGCATTTT. Residues: CASRLTGNQPQHF.

In this sample, this clone turned up once. The V and J genes are TRBV6-5 and TRBJ2-7, with 11 bases matching TRBD1. The CDR3 spans 14 residues. The trim removed 10 bases at V and 2 bases at J, leaving 7 bases unmatched. The germline gives CDR1 MNHEY, CDR2 SVGAGI. CDR3: CATQGTGGPYEQYF. In DNA, the CDR3 is TGTGCCACCCAAGGGACAGGGGGGCCCTACGAGCAGTACTTC.